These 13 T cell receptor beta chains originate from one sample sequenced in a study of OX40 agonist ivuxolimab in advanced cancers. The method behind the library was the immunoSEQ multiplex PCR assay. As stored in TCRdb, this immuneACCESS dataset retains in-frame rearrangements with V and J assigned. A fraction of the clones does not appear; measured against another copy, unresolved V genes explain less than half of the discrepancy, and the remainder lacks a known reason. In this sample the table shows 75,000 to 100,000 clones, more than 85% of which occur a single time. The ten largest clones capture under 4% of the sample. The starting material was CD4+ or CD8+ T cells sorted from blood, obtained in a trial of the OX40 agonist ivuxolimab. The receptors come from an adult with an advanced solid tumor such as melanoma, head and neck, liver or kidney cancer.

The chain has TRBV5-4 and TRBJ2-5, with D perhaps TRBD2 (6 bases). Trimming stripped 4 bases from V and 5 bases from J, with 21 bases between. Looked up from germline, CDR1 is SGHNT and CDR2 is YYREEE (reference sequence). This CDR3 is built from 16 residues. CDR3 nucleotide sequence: TGTGCCAGCAGCACACCTCCCGGGACTGCGCGTGAGACCCAGTACTTC. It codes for CASSTPPGTARETQYF.

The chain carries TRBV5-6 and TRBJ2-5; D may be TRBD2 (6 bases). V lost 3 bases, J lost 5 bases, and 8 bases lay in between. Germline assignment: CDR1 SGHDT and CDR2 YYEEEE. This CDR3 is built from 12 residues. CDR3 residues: CASSSGRETQYF. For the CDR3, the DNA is TGTGCCAGCAGCTCAGGGAGGGAGACCCAGTACTTC.

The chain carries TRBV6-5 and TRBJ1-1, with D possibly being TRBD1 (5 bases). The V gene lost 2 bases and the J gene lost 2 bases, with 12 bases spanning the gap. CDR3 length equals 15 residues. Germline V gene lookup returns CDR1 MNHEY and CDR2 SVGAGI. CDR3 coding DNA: TGTGCCAGCAGTTACGGTAGGACACTCAACACTGAAGCTTTCTTT. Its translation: CASSYGRTLNTEAFF.

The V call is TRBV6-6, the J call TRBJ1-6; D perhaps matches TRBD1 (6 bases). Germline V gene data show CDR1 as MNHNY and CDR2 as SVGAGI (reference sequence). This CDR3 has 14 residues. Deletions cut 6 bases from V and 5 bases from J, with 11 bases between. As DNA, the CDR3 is TGTGCCAGCAGGGGGGCAACGGATAATTCACCCCTCCACTTT. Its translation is CASRGATDNSPLHF.

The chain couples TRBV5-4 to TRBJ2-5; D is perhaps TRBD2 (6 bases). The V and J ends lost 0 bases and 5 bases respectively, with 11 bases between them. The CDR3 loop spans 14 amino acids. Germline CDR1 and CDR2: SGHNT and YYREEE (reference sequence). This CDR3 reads CASSLAGGRETQYF. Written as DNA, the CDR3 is TGTGCCAGCAGCTTGGCCGGAGGGCGTGAGACCCAGTACTTC.

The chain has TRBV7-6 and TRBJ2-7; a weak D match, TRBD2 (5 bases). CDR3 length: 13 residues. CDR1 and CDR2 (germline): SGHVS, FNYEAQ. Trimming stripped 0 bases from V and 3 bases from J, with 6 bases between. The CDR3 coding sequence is TGTGCCAGCAGCTTAGCAGGAGGCTACGAGCAGTACTTC. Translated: CASSLAGGYEQYF.

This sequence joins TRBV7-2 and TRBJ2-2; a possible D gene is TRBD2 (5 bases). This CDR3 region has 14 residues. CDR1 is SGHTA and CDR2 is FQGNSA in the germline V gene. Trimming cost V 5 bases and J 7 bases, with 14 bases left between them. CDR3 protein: CASSPSGTSGELFF. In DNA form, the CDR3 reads TGTGCCAGCAGCCCGAGCGGAACTAGCGGGGAGCTGTTTTTT.

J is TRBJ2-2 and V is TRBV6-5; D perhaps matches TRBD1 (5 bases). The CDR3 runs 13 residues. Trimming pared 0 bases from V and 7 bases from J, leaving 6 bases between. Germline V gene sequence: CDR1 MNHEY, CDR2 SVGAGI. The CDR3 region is CASSYSGVGELFF. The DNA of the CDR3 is TGTGCCAGCAGTTACTCAGGGGTCGGGGAGCTGTTTTTT.

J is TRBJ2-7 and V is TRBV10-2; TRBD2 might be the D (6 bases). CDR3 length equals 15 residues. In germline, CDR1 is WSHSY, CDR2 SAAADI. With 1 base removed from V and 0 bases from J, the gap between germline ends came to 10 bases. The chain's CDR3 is CASSELRGSSYEQYF. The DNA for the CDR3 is TGCGCCAGCAGTGAGTTGCGGGGATCCTCCTACGAGCAGTACTTC.

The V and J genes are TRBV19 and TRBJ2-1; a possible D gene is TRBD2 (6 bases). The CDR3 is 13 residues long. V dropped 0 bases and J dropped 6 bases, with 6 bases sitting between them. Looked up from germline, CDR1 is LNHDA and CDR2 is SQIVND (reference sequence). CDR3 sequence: CASSIEGGNEQFF. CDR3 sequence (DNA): TGTGCCAGTAGTATAGAGGGGGGCAATGAGCAGTTCTTC.

The CDR3, as DNA: TGTGCCAGTAGTGTCCGGGACAGGGTTCTTCAAACCGGGACCCAGTACTTC. This gives the protein CASSVRDRVLQTGTQYF. The V gene is TRBV19, the J gene TRBJ2-5; 9 nucleotides line up with TRBD1. Germline values: CDR1 LNHDA, CDR2 SQIVND (reference sequence). The CDR3 runs 17 residues. J lost 7 bases, V lost 5 bases, and 17 bases had no gene match.

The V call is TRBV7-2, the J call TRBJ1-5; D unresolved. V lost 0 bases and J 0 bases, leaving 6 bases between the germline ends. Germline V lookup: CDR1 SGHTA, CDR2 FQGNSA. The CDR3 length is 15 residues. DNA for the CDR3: TGTGCCAGCAGCTTAGCGCCCTATAGCAATCAGCCCCAGCATTTT. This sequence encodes CASSLAPYSNQPQHF.

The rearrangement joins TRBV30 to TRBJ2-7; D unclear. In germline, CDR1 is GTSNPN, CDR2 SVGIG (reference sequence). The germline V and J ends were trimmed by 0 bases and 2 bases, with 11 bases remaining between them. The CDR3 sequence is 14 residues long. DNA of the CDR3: TGTGCCTGGAGTGTACGAGGATTTACCTACGAGCAGTACTTC. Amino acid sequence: CAWSVRGFTYEQYF.